This T cell receptor (beta chain) was observed in a study of blood T cell repertoires in COVID-19. In the study overall: Sites in the United States, Italy and Spain provided acute and convalescent COVID-19 samples. T cells, B-cell-depleted T cells, or PBMCs supplied cDNA or gDNA.

As handled by the study authors: Scientists estimated how many nucleated cells there were by amplifying reference gene primers. Profiling relied on immunoSEQ multiplex PCR, and the TCRdb table lists in-frame clones only, not all of them. V, J and clone size are taken as reported in that table, and D and trimming were inferred from the DNA itself. The top ten hold approximately 4.5% of the sample, which has about 79,000 clones, over 85% seen once. Per germline, CDR1 SGHAT and CDR2 FQDESV (reference sequence). V lost 5 bases, J lost 1 base, and 15 bases lay in between. This CDR3 spans 15 amino acids. The chain uses TRBV11-1 and TRBJ2-7, with TRBD1 as a possible D gene (6 bases). The sequenced sample consisted of peripheral blood. The TCR was taken from a man aged 45 to 65 with active COVID-19. The CDR3 DNA reads as TGTGCCAGCAGCCCCGGAGCAGGGGAGTCCTACGAGCAGTACTTC. Its translation is CASSPGAGESYEQYF.